These T cell receptor beta chains were read from a single sample in a study of cytomegalovirus exposure and HLA in healthy donors. Here immunoSEQ multiplex PCR was the method, and the copy in TCRdb shows in-frame clones only, minus some. Seen here are 120,000 to 150,000 clones, 60% to 80% observed once, and the top ten hold less than 8%. What was sequenced was PBMCs. The receptor set was obtained from a woman in her thirties or forties in good health and CMV-seropositive. The CDR3 runs from the conserved cysteine through the conserved F or W. Fields, in order: J gene, D gene, V gene, clone size, CDR3 protein, CDR3 DNA. A D gene is named only where the DNA matches it firmly. Expanded clones get a size class; other rows say once, few or many, or leave the size out.

J gene: TRBJ2-1
D gene: TRBD2
V gene: TRBV7-9
clone size: once
CDR3 protein: CASERGNNEQFF
CDR3 DNA: TGTGCCAGCGAGCGGGGTAACAATGAGCAGTTCTTC

J gene: TRBJ2-1
D gene: TRBD2
V gene: TRBV7-3
clone size: once
CDR3 protein: CASSGGNNEQFF
CDR3 DNA: TGCGCCAGTTCCGGGGGGAACAATGAGCAGTTCTTC

J gene: TRBJ2-2
D gene: -
V gene: TRBV5-1
clone size: -
CDR3 protein: CASSLAGELFF
CDR3 DNA: TGCGCCAGCAGCTTGGCAGGGGAGCTGTTTTTT

J gene: TRBJ2-1
D gene: TRBD2
V gene: TRBV5-1
clone size: -
CDR3 protein: CASSFWGGSYNEQFF
CDR3 DNA: TGCGCCAGCAGCTTTTGGGGGGGCTCCTACAATGAGCAGTTCTTC

J gene: TRBJ2-2
D gene: -
V gene: TRBV15
clone size: -
CDR3 protein: CATTPQLNPGSAGELFF
CDR3 DNA: TGTGCCACCACCCCGCAGCTAAACCCTGGGAGCGCCGGGGAGCTGTTTTTT

J gene: TRBJ1-1
D gene: -
V gene: TRBV5-1
clone size: -
CDR3 protein: CASSPGGGWTEAFF
CDR3 DNA: TGCGCCAGCAGCCCGGGGGGGGGCTGGACTGAAGCTTTCTTT

J gene: TRBJ2-4
D gene: -
V gene: TRBV5-1
clone size: -
CDR3 protein: CASSLDSVAKNIQYF
CDR3 DNA: TGCGCCAGCAGCTTGGATTCGGTAGCCAAAAACATTCAGTACTTC

J gene: TRBJ2-5
D gene: TRBD2
V gene: TRBV10-3
clone size: -
CDR3 protein: CAIRGSGGEETQYF
CDR3 DNA: TGTGCCATCAGAGGTAGCGGGGGGGAAGAGACCCAGTACTTC

J gene: TRBJ2-4
D gene: -
V gene: TRBV19
clone size: -
CDR3 protein: CASSIWGTLNIQYF
CDR3 DNA: TGTGCCAGTAGTATATGGGGGACACTGAACATTCAGTACTTC

J gene: TRBJ2-5
D gene: -
V gene: TRBV11-3
clone size: -
CDR3 protein: CASSLDGGRETQYF
CDR3 DNA: TGTGCCAGCAGCTTAGATGGCGGTCGGGAGACCCAGTACTTC

J gene: TRBJ2-2
D gene: TRBD2
V gene: TRBV9
clone size: -
CDR3 protein: CASSALVAGGLGELFF
CDR3 DNA: TGTGCCAGCAGCGCACTTGTCGCGGGGGGGCTGGGGGAGCTGTTTTTT

J gene: TRBJ2-5
D gene: -
V gene: TRBV5-1
clone size: -
CDR3 protein: CASSRGTWQGWSGETQYF
CDR3 DNA: TGCGCCAGCAGCCGAGGAACCTGGCAGGGTTGGAGTGGGGAGACCCAGTACTTC

J gene: TRBJ2-3
D gene: TRBD2
V gene: TRBV6-6
clone size: -
CDR3 protein: CASSYGGVGAPDTQYF
CDR3 DNA: TGTGCCAGCAGTTACGGGGGGGTCGGGGCTCCAGATACGCAGTATTTT

J gene: TRBJ1-1
D gene: -
V gene: TRBV30
clone size: once
CDR3 protein: CAWSVQMNTEAFF
CDR3 DNA: TGTGCCTGGAGTGTCCAGATGAACACTGAAGCTTTCTTT

J gene: TRBJ2-5
D gene: TRBD2
V gene: TRBV6-1
clone size: -
CDR3 protein: CASSSTSGGAETQYF
CDR3 DNA: TGTGCCAGCAGCTCGACTAGCGGGGGCGCAGAGACCCAGTACTTC

J gene: TRBJ1-2
D gene: TRBD1
V gene: TRBV2
clone size: -
CDR3 protein: CASRGGTAKGGYTF
CDR3 DNA: TGTGCCAGCAGGGGTGGGACAGCAAAGGGTGGCTACACCTTC

J gene: TRBJ1-1
D gene: -
V gene: TRBV7-2
clone size: -
CDR3 protein: CASSSYVRGTEAFF
CDR3 DNA: TGTGCCAGCAGCTCCTACGTGAGAGGCACTGAAGCTTTCTTT

J gene: TRBJ1-5
D gene: -
V gene: TRBV19
clone size: -
CDR3 protein: CASSMVGLINSNQPQHF
CDR3 DNA: TGTGCCAGTAGTATGGTCGGACTGATCAATAGCAATCAGCCCCAGCATTTT

J gene: TRBJ2-1
D gene: TRBD2
V gene: TRBV2
clone size: -
CDR3 protein: CASSEPGTSARTWFF
CDR3 DNA: TGTGCCAGCAGTGAGCCCGGGACTAGCGCGAGGACGTGGTTCTTC

J gene: TRBJ2-5
D gene: TRBD2
V gene: TRBV2
clone size: -
CDR3 protein: CASSEGALAETQYF
CDR3 DNA: TGTGCCAGCAGTGAGGGCGCACTAGCGGAGACCCAGTACTTC

J gene: TRBJ2-5
D gene: TRBD1
V gene: TRBV30
clone size: -
CDR3 protein: CAWSPTWDRGGETQYF
CDR3 DNA: TGTGCCTGGAGTCCAACCTGGGACAGGGGAGGAGAGACCCAGTACTTC

J gene: TRBJ1-1
D gene: -
V gene: TRBV5-4
clone size: -
CDR3 protein: CASSPTGGSTEAFF
CDR3 DNA: TGTGCCAGCAGCCCAACCGGGGGGAGCACTGAAGCTTTCTTT

J gene: TRBJ1-4
D gene: TRBD1
V gene: TRBV5-1
clone size: -
CDR3 protein: CASSGGQGATNEKLFF
CDR3 DNA: TGCGCCAGCAGCGGAGGACAGGGGGCAACTAATGAAAAACTGTTTTTT

J gene: TRBJ2-6
D gene: TRBD1
V gene: TRBV7-6
clone size: -
CDR3 protein: CASRGQESSGANVLTF
CDR3 DNA: TGTGCCAGCAGGGGACAGGAGAGCTCTGGGGCCAACGTCCTGACTTTC

J gene: TRBJ2-7
D gene: TRBD2
V gene: TRBV6-1
clone size: -
CDR3 protein: CASDRIAGGAYEQYF
CDR3 DNA: TGTGCCAGCGACCGGATAGCGGGGGGGGCCTACGAGCAGTACTTC

J gene: TRBJ1-6
D gene: -
V gene: TRBV28
clone size: -
CDR3 protein: CATRKGHPYNSPLHF
CDR3 DNA: TGTGCCACTCGAAAGGGACACCCATATAATTCACCCCTCCACTTT

J gene: TRBJ1-1
D gene: -
V gene: TRBV2
clone size: -
CDR3 protein: CASIRRGLGTEAFF
CDR3 DNA: TGTGCCAGCATCAGGAGGGGATTGGGCACTGAAGCTTTCTTT

J gene: TRBJ1-6
D gene: TRBD1
V gene: TRBV4-1
clone size: -
CDR3 protein: CASSRSGQGLYNSPLHF
CDR3 DNA: TGCGCCAGCAGCCGATCAGGACAGGGGCTCTATAATTCACCCCTCCACTTT

J gene: TRBJ2-5
D gene: -
V gene: TRBV5-1
clone size: -
CDR3 protein: CASSLSTGSPSKETQYF
CDR3 DNA: TGCGCCAGCAGCTTGTCGACAGGTTCGCCTTCGAAAGAGACCCAGTACTTC

J gene: TRBJ2-7
D gene: -
V gene: TRBV28
clone size: -
CDR3 protein: CASSAHTDYEQYF
CDR3 DNA: TGTGCCAGCAGCGCTCATACAGACTACGAGCAGTACTTC

J gene: TRBJ1-6
D gene: -
V gene: TRBV5-4
clone size: few
CDR3 protein: CASSYRVSSYNSPLHF
CDR3 DNA: TGTGCCAGCAGCTACAGGGTCAGCTCCTATAATTCACCCCTCCACTTT

J gene: TRBJ2-1
D gene: -
V gene: TRBV7-3
clone size: -
CDR3 protein: CASSLNGYNEQFF
CDR3 DNA: TGTGCCAGCAGCTTAAACGGCTACAATGAGCAGTTCTTC

J gene: TRBJ1-2
D gene: TRBD1
V gene: TRBV2
clone size: -
CDR3 protein: CASSEDRGQDYTF
CDR3 DNA: TGTGCCAGCAGCGAAGACAGGGGGCAAGACTACACCTTC

J gene: TRBJ1-5
D gene: -
V gene: TRBV7-9
clone size: -
CDR3 protein: CASSLWGQQPQHF
CDR3 DNA: TGTGCCAGCAGCCTTTGGGGGCAGCAGCCCCAGCATTTT

J gene: TRBJ2-3
D gene: -
V gene: TRBV19
clone size: -
CDR3 protein: CASSTGTYLTDTQYF
CDR3 DNA: TGTGCCAGTAGTACCGGGACATACCTCACAGATACGCAGTATTTT